The 9 T cell receptor beta chains given below trace back to one sample, sequenced in a study of identical twins. TCRdb recomputed calls from the 5' RACE reads with MiXCR, one row per CDR3 protein. The sample shows 200,000 to 250,000 distinct CDR3 sequences, around 7% of them seen only once. These data also formed part of another study, on yellow fever vaccine responses in identical twins.

Sequenced input: memory (CD45RO+) T cells sorted from blood. These receptor sequences come from a young woman in good health.

This clonotype showed up many times. At one end the junction does not follow the germline gene, possibly because of a read error. This chain connects TRBV24-1 to TRBJ1-2; D might be TRBD1 (6 bases). The V gene's germline CDR1 is KGHDR and CDR2 SFDVKD. The CDR3 has 13 amino acids. In DNA, the CDR3 is TGTGCCACCTCGGGGACATCTAAATATGGCTACACCTTC. Protein sequence: CATSGTSKYGYTF.

This clonotype was detected ten times or more. The chain couples TRBV2 to TRBJ1-3, with 7 bases matching TRBD1. Germline CDR1 is SNHLY and CDR2 is FYNNEI. With 5 bases clipped from V and 0 bases from J, the junction kept 7 bases outside the gene matches. The CDR3 consists of 16 residues. The CDR3 region has the DNA TGTGCCAGCAGTCAGGACAGGCCAAGCTCTGGAAACACCATATATTTT. Amino acid sequence: CASSQDRPSSGNTIYF.

This clonotype was seen repeatedly, ten times or more. The V gene is TRBV29-1, the J gene TRBJ2-2; D might be TRBD1 or TRBD2, each matching 5 bases. V was cut by 7 bases and J by 7 bases, with 16 bases left in between. Germline lookup yields CDR1 SQVTM and CDR2 ANQGSEA. The CDR3 is made up of 13 amino acids. In nucleotides, the CDR3 is TGCAGCGCGGGGACCGTACAAAACGGGGAGCTGTTTTTT. As protein: CSAGTVQNGELFF.

This clonotype was detected only a few times. The chain links TRBV18 to TRBJ2-7; 9 bases agree with TRBD1. This CDR3 has 16 residues. Losses at the gene ends were 3 bases for V and 3 bases for J; bases not matched to a gene: 9. The germline V gene encodes CDR1 KGHSH and CDR2 LQKENI. CDR3: CASSPPRQGVVYEQYF. DNA of the CDR3: TGTGCCAGCTCACCGCCAAGACAGGGGGTTGTCTACGAGCAGTACTTC.

The chain is built from TRBV6-5 and TRBJ2-3; D is ambiguous. Looked up from germline, CDR1 is MNHEY and CDR2 is SVGAGI. V was pared by 2 bases and J by 2 bases, with 11 bases between. The CDR3 runs 15 residues. The CDR3 reads CASSYGSFHTDTQYF. CDR3 nucleotide sequence: TGTGCCAGCAGTTACGGCAGCTTCCACACAGATACGCAGTATTTT.

This clonotype was observed many times. The DNA for the CDR3 is TGTGCCAGCAGTTTGCTAGCATCGTCCTACAATGAGCAGTTCTTC. This encodes CASSLLASSYNEQFF. The chain joins TRBV27 to TRBJ2-1, with a weak D call TRBD2 (5 bases). Germline assignment: CDR1 MNHEY and CDR2 SMNVEV (reference sequence). This CDR3 spans 15 amino acids. V was clipped by 3 bases and J by 1 base, with 10 bases between them.

This clonotype was observed a handful of times. The chain carries TRBV27 and TRBJ1-2; D unclear. There are 14 residues in the CDR3. V was shortened by 0 bases and J by 2 bases, with 7 bases between the two germline ends. Germline V gene sequence: CDR1 MNHEY, CDR2 SMNVEV (reference sequence). Here the CDR3 DNA reads TGTGCCAGCAGTTTATCAGGGCCAAACTATGGCTACACCTTC. As protein: CASSLSGPNYGYTF.

V usage is TRBV5-5 and J usage is TRBJ1-2; 11 nucleotides line up with TRBD1. J lost 5 bases, V lost 0 bases, and 3 bases had no gene match. The germline CDR1 and CDR2 sequences are SGHKS and YYEKEE (reference sequence). There are 15 residues in the CDR3. CDR3 in DNA: TGTGCCAGCAGCTTGGCGGGACAGGGGGTTTATGGCTACACCTTC. Its protein product is CASSLAGQGVYGYTF. Drawing the rest from reference TRBV5-5 and TRBJ1-2, the complete variable domain is DAGVTQSPTHLIKTRGQQVTLRCSPISGHKSVSWYQQVLGQGPQFIFQYYEKEERGRGNFPDRFSARQFPNYSSELNVNALLLGDSALYLCASSLAGQGVYGYTFGSGTRLTVV.

This clonotype appeared a few times. The CDR3 DNA follows: TGTGCCAGCAGCTTAGTGGCGTGGGATAATTCACCCCTCCACTTT. This sequence encodes CASSLVAWDNSPLHF. The gene calls are TRBV7-2 and TRBJ1-6; D unclear. Germline V gene data show CDR1 as SGHTA and CDR2 as FQGNSA. The V gene lost 1 base and the J gene lost 5 bases, with 9 bases spanning the gap. CDR3 length equals 15 residues. The variable domain in full, completed from reference TRBV7-2 and TRBJ1-6, reads GAGVSQSPSNKVTEKGKDVELRCDPISGHTALYWYRQSLGQGLEFLIYFQGNSAPDKSGLPSDRFSAERTGGSVSTLTIQRTQQEDSAVYLCASSLVAWDNSPLHFGNGTRLTVT.